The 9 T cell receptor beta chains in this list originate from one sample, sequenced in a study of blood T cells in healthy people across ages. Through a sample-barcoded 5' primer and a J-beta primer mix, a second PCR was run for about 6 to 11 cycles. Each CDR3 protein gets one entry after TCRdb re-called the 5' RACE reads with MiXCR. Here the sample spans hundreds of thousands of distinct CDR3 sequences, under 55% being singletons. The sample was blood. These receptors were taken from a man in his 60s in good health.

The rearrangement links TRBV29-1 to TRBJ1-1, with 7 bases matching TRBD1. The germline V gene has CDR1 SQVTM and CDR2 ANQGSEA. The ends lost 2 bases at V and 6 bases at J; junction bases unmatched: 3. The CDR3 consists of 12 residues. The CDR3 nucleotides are TGCAGCGTTGAAAGGGACAGCGCTGAAGCTTTCTTT. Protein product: CSVERDSAEAFF.

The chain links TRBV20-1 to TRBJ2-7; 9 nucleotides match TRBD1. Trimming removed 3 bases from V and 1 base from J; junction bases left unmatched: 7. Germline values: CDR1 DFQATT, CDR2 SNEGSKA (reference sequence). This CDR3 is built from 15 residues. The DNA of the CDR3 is TGCAGTGCTAGGCAACAGGGGGCCTGGTCCTACGAGCAGTACTTC. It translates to CSARQQGAWSYEQYF.

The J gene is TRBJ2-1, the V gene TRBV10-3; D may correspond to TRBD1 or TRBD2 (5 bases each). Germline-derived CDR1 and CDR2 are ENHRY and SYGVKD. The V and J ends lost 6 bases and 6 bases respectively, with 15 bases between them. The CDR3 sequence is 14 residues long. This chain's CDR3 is CAISRDPMTNEQFF. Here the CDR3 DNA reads TGTGCCATCAGCCGGGACCCCATGACCAATGAGCAGTTCTTC.

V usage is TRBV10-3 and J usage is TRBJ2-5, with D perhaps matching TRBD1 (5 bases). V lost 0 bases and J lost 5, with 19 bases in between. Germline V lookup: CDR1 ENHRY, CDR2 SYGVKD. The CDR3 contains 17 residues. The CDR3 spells CAISESSGEGARETQYF. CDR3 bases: TGTGCCATCAGTGAGTCGTCGGGTGAAGGGGCCAGGGAGACCCAGTACTTC.

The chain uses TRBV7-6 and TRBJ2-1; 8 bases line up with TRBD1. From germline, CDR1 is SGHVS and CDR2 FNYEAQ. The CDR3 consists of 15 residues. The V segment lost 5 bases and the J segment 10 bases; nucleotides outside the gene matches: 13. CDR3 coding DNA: TGTGCCAGCAGCCCGAATCGACAGGGGATCTACGAGCAGTTCTTC. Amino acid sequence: CASSPNRQGIYEQFF.

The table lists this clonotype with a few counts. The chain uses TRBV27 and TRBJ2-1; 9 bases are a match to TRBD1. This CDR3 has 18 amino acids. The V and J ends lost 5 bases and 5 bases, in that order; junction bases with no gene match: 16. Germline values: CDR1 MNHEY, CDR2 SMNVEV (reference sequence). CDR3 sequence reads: CASSTRVRDRAVHNEQFF. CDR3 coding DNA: TGTGCCAGCAGTACGCGAGTCCGGGACAGGGCGGTCCACAATGAGCAGTTCTTC.

CDR3 region: CASATSGTGGWDEQFF. In DNA form, the CDR3 reads TGTGCCAGCGCGACCTCGGGGACAGGGGGCTGGGATGAGCAGTTCTTC. The chain couples TRBV27 to TRBJ2-1, with TRBD1 matching 12 bases. V dropped 8 bases and J dropped 8; count of bases not matched to a gene: 13. In germline, CDR1 is MNHEY, CDR2 SMNVEV (reference sequence). The CDR3 is 16 amino acids.

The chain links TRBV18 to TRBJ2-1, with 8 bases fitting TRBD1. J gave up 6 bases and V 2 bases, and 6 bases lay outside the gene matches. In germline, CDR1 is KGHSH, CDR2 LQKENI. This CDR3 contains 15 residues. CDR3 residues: CASSPRDRPGNEQFF. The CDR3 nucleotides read TGTGCCAGCTCACCAAGGGACAGGCCGGGCAATGAGCAGTTCTTC.

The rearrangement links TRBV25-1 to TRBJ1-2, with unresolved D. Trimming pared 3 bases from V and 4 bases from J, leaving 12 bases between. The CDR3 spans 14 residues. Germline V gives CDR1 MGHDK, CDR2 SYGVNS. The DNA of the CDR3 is TGTGCCAGCAGTGAGCAGGCTCTACCCTATGGCTACACCTTC. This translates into CASSEQALPYGYTF.